This T cell receptor beta chain was documented in a study of blood T cell repertoires in COVID-19. Study at large: COVID-19 samples collected from the United States, Italy and Spain covered acute and convalescent phases.

Germline V gene data show CDR1 as SEHNR and CDR2 as FQNEAQ (reference sequence). The CDR3 is made up of 16 amino acids. The trim removed 4 bases at V and 0 bases at J, leaving 9 bases unmatched. Enrollees, roughly 18 to 90 years old, lived in 24 US areas. The data were produced by immunoSEQ multiplex PCR, yet TCRdb's version contains in-frame clones alone and is incomplete. The sample contains over 200,000 clones, approximately 90% of which appear only once. V is TRBV7-9 and J is TRBJ2-7; 7 positions agree with TRBD1. This clonotype was sampled from a man in his late teens or twenties with acute COVID-19. The sample consisted of PBMCs or T cells enriched from blood (not recorded which). The CDR3 DNA reads as TGTGCCAGCAGCTCTACGACAGGGCGACTCTCCTACGAGCAGTACTTC. Its protein is CASSSTTGRLSYEQYF.